These 22 T cell receptor beta chains share one sample of origin, sequenced in a study of metastatic and nonmetastatic thyroid tumors. Prior to thyroid surgery, none of the patients had received any treatment. TCRdb re-analyzed the PCR reads through MiXCR. Found here are around 13,000 clones, more than 20% of them singletons; the top ten hold 8%. Sequencing was done on a sample of blood. The receptor set was obtained from a female donor with papillary thyroid cancer or a benign thyroid nodule (not recorded which). Some clones in this sample may be carry-over from other donors' samples.

The J gene is TRBJ2-7, the V gene TRBV27; TRBD1 is a possible D gene (6 bases). This CDR3 has 13 residues. Germline-derived CDR1 and CDR2 are MNHEY and SMNVEV (reference sequence). V gave up 3 bases and J gave up 4 bases, with 10 bases separating them. CDR3 residues: CASSLGQTYEQYF. The CDR3 bases are TGTGCCAGCAGTTTGGGACAAACTTACGAGCAGTACTTC.

CDR3 nucleotides: TGTGCCAGCAGTGATAGGGGAGACTACGAGCAGTACTTC. Encoded protein: CASSDRGDYEQYF. The J gene is TRBJ2-7, the V gene TRBV2; D possibly uses TRBD1 or TRBD2 (5 bases each). Germline V gives CDR1 SNHLY, CDR2 FYNNEI. V was shortened by 3 bases and J by 3 bases, with 9 bases between the two germline ends. The CDR3 consists of 13 residues.

This clone ranks as medium-sized. V gene TRBV20-1 combines with J gene TRBJ2-7; D is uncertain. Trimming removed 0 bases from V and 5 bases from J, with 5 bases in between. Looked up from germline, CDR1 is DFQATT and CDR2 is SNEGSKA (reference sequence). The length of the CDR3 is 11 residues. CDR3 residues: CSARDRDEQYF. The CDR3 DNA sequence: TGCAGTGCTAGAGATCGAGACGAGCAGTACTTC.

This clone is medium-sized (0.01 to 0.1%) by share. The gene calls are TRBV6-2 or TRBV6-3 and TRBJ2-5; 15 bases agree with TRBD2. Germline trimming cut 5 bases from V and 5 bases from J; bases unmatched to any gene: 3. This CDR3 region has 15 residues. The germline gives CDR1 MNHEY, CDR2 SVGEGT. The CDR3 protein is CASSRTSGGAETQYF. The CDR3 DNA sequence: TGTGCCAGCAGTCGGACTAGCGGGGGGGCCGAGACCCAGTACTTC.

By frequency in the sample, this clone is medium-sized (0.01 to 0.1%). This sequence joins TRBV28 and TRBJ2-7; 7 bases align to TRBD2. The CDR3 contains 13 residues. The germline V gene encodes CDR1 MDHEN and CDR2 SYDVKM. Germline trimming cut 5 bases from V and 5 bases from J; bases unmatched to any gene: 6. The DNA for the CDR3 is TGTGCCAGCAGTCAAACTAGCGCCCACGAGCAGTACTTC. It yields the protein CASSQTSAHEQYF.

The table lists this clone with many counts. The chain couples TRBV7-6 to TRBJ1-3; D gene unclear. The germline V gene has CDR1 SGHVS and CDR2 FNYEAQ. The CDR3 covers 15 residues. Trimming left V 3 bases short and J 0 bases short, with 9 bases between. CDR3 in amino acids: CASSLFSNSGNTIYF. CDR3 bases: TGTGCCAGCAGCTTGTTTAGCAACTCTGGAAACACCATATATTTT.

By share of the sample, this clone is medium-sized. The CDR3 spells CASSLDLRIYEQYF. CDR3 in DNA: TGTGCCAGCAGCTTAGATTTAAGGATTTACGAGCAGTACTTC. The rearrangement uses TRBV11-2 and TRBJ2-7; D unclear. The germline gives CDR1 SGHAT, CDR2 FQNNGV. V gave up 0 bases and J gave up 4 bases, with 10 bases separating them. The CDR3 contains 14 residues. The full variable domain, completed using reference TRBV11-2 and TRBJ2-7, is EAGVAQSPRYKIIEKRQSVAFWCNPISGHATLYWYQQILGQGPKLLIQFQNNGVVDDSQLPKDRFSAERLKGVDSTLKIQPAKLEDSAVYLCASSLDLRIYEQYFGPGTRLTVT.

This clone was recorded a few times. This rearrangement joins TRBV6-1 to TRBJ2-7; 10 positions agree with TRBD1. Trimming at V came to 6 bases and at J to 2 bases, leaving 10 bases not matched to a gene. Germline lookup yields CDR1 MNHNS and CDR2 SASEGT. The CDR3 spans 16 residues. For the CDR3, the DNA is TGTGCCAGCAGAACCAGGGACAGGGGAATCACCTACGAGCAGTACTTC. Its translation is CASRTRDRGITYEQYF.

This chain connects TRBV7-9 to TRBJ2-7, with D perhaps TRBD1 (6 bases). Germline CDR1 SEHNR, CDR2 FQNEAQ (reference sequence). The CDR3 has 12 residues. Between the trimmed V and J ends, which lost 5 bases and 1 base, there was a span of 6 bases. The CDR3 loop reads CASSQGSYEQYF. CDR3 sequence (DNA): TGTGCCAGCAGCCAGGGGTCCTACGAGCAGTACTTC. Supplemented by reference TRBV7-9 and TRBJ2-7, the full variable domain reads DTGVSQNPRHKITKRGQNVTFRCDPISEHNRLYWYRQTLGQGPEFLTYFQNEAQLEKSRLLSDRFSAERPKGSFSTLEIQRTEQGDSAMYLCASSQGSYEQYFGPGTRLTVT.

This clone was detected many times. V gene TRBV29-1 combines with J gene TRBJ2-1; 7 bases align to TRBD1. V dropped 2 bases and J dropped 7; count of bases not matched to a gene: 8. CDR1 SQVTM and CDR2 ANQGSEA come from the germline V gene. The CDR3 extends over 14 amino acids. The CDR3 here is CSVERINRGNEQFF. The CDR3 region has the DNA TGCAGCGTTGAAAGAATCAACAGGGGAAATGAGCAGTTCTTC.

Concerning this clone: The junction departs from germline at one end; a sequencing error may be responsible. The rearrangement joins TRBV3-1 to TRBJ2-7, with TRBD2 matching over 10 bases. Germline CDR1 and CDR2: LGHDT and YNNKEL (reference sequence). The CDR3 contains 13 residues. The CDR3 DNA reads TGTGCCATCAGCCCTAGCGGGGGTTACGAGCAGTACTTC. Protein sequence: CAISPSGGYEQYF.

In its sample, this clone was seen a few times. A much larger clone lies one base from this, so it may be a read error. The sample holds other DNA sequences that translate to the same CDR3. The chain joins TRBV4-1 to TRBJ1-4, with a weak D call TRBD1 (5 bases). Per germline, CDR1 MGHRA and CDR2 YSYEKL. The CDR3 length is 15 residues. The V and J ends lost 4 bases and 8 bases respectively, with 17 bases between them. Here the CDR3 reads CASSLVGGDREKLFF. The CDR3 DNA reads TGCGCCAGCAGCCTTGTGGGGGGTGATCGAGAAAAACTGTTTTTT.

The chain has TRBV11-2 and TRBJ1-6; 8 nucleotides match TRBD1. J gave up 6 bases and V 5 bases, and 3 bases lay outside the gene matches. The CDR3 has 14 amino acids. Germline V gives CDR1 SGHAT, CDR2 FQNNGV. Here the CDR3 DNA reads TGTGCCAGCAGCATACAGGGGGTTAATTCACCCCTCCACTTT. Translation: CASSIQGVNSPLHF.

This clone rates as medium-sized. Here the CDR3 reads CATAKGGGNQPQHF. The DNA for the CDR3 is TGTGCCACCGCCAAGGGGGGAGGCAATCAGCCCCAGCATTTT. The gene calls are TRBV28 and TRBJ1-5; the D gene is possibly TRBD1 (6 bases). V was pared by 10 bases and J by 2 bases, with 15 bases between. Per the germline V gene, CDR1 is MDHEN and CDR2 is SYDVKM. The CDR3 totals 14 residues.

In this sample, this clone is medium-sized (0.01 to 0.1%). This rearrangement joins TRBV28 to TRBJ2-3; 9 positions match TRBD1. The germline CDR1 and CDR2 sequences are MDHEN and SYDVKM. Losses at the gene ends were 2 bases for V and 7 bases for J; bases not matched to a gene: 7. This CDR3 is 15 amino acids long. The CDR3 protein is CASSLGTGSKYTQYF. CDR3 coding DNA: TGTGCCAGCAGTTTAGGGACAGGGTCCAAATATACGCAGTATTTT.

This clone occurred a few times. The CDR3 protein is CASSDWDRGLQPQHF. The DNA for the CDR3 is TGTGCCAGCAGTGACTGGGACAGGGGGCTTCAGCCACAACATTTT. This chain links TRBV6-1 with TRBJ1-5; 12 positions agree with TRBD1. The CDR3 is 15 residues long. Trimming took 3 bases from V and 16 from J; bases not matched to a gene: 13. Germline lookup yields CDR1 MNHNS and CDR2 SASEGT.

By proportion, this clone is medium-sized. This chain links TRBV12-3 or TRBV12-4 with TRBJ2-1, with D hard to call. Trimming shortened V by 7 bases and J by 10 bases, and 11 bases separated the two germline ends. This CDR3 spans 11 amino acids. The CDR3 DNA reads as TGTGCCAGCACCACTCACGGGGAGCAGTTCTTC. Translation: CASTTHGEQFF.

By share of the sample, this clone is medium-sized. The junction and the germline gene differ at one end; a read error may be behind it. This chain joins TRBV6-1 and TRBJ2-7, with no clear D. The CDR3 extends over 16 amino acids. CDR1 and CDR2 from the germline V gene are MNHNS and SASEGT. The CDR3 DNA follows: TGTGCCGGCAGTCCTCCTTTAGCAGGATCCTCCTACGAGCAGTACTTC. This encodes CAGSPPLAGSSYEQYF.

J is TRBJ1-5 and V is TRBV28; TRBD1 aligns across 7 bases. The V and J ends lost 4 bases and 3 bases, in that order; junction bases with no gene match: 9. CDR3 length equals 16 residues. Per germline, CDR1 MDHEN and CDR2 SYDVKM. CDR3 residues: CASSSLGTALNQPQHF. CDR3 bases: TGTGCCAGCAGTTCCCTGGGGACAGCCCTCAATCAGCCCCAGCATTTT.

A word on this clone: At one end the junction does not follow the germline gene, possibly because of a read error. The V and J genes are TRBV5-8 and TRBJ1-5; TRBD1 is a possible D gene (6 bases). Germline assignment: CDR1 SGHTS and CDR2 YDEGEE. CDR3 size: 14 residues. CDR3 region: CASSLGGGGQPQHF. In nucleotides, the CDR3 is TGTGCCAGCAGTTTGGGGGGAGGGGGTCAGCCCCAGCATTTT.

The CDR3 reads CSARHIRDSANEQFF. CDR3 sequence (DNA): TGCAGTGCTAGACACATAAGGGACAGCGCGAATGAGCAGTTCTTC. The V and J genes are TRBV20-1 and TRBJ2-1; 7 bases agree with TRBD1. The CDR3 runs to 15 residues. J gave up 7 bases and V 2 bases, and 11 bases lay outside the gene matches. Germline V gives CDR1 DFQATT, CDR2 SNEGSKA (reference sequence).

Judged by abundance, this clone is medium-sized. V and J are TRBV5-1 and TRBJ2-1; the D call may be TRBD1 or TRBD2 (5 bases each). V lost 5 bases and J 5 bases, leaving 11 bases between the germline ends. The length of the CDR3 is 13 residues. Germline V lookup: CDR1 SGHRS, CDR2 YFSETQ. The CDR3 coding sequence is TGCGCCAGCAGGAGGGGCCAGGACAATGAGCAGTTCTTC. Its translation: CASRRGQDNEQFF.